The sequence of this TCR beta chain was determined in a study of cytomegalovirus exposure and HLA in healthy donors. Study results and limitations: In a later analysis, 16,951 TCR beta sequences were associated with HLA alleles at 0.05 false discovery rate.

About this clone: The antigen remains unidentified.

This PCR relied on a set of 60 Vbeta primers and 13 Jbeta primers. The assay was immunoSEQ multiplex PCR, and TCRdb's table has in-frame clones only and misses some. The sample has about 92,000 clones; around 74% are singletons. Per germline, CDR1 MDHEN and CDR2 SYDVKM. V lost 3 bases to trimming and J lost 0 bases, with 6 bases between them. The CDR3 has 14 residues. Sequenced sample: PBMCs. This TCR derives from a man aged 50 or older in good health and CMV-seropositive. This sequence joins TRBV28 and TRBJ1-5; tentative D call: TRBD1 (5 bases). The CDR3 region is CASSFGGSNQPQHF. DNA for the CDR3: TGTGCCAGCAGTTTCGGGGGTAGCAATCAGCCCCAGCATTTT.